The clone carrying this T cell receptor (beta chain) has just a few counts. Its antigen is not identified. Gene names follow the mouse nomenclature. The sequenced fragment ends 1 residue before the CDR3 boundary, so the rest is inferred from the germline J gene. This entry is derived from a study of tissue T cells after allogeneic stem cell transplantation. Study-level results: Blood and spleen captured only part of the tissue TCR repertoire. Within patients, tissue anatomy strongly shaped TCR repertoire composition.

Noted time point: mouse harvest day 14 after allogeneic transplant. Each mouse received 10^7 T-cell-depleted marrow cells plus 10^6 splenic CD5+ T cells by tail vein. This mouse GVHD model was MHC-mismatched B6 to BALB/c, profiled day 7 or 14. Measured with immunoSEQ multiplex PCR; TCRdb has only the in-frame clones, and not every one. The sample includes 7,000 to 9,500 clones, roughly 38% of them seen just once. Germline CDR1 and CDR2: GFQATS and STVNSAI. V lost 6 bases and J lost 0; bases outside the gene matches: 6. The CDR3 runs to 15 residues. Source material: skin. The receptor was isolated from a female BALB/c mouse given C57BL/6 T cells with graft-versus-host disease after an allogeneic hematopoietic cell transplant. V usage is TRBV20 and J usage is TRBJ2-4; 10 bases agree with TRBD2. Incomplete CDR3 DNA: TGTGGTGCCAGGACTGGGGGTTCTAGTCAAAACACCTTGTAC. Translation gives CGARTGGSSQNTLY. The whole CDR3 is CGARTGGSSQNTLYF. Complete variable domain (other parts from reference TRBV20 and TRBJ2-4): GALVYQYPRRTICKSGTSMRMECQAVGFQATSVAWYRQSPQKTFELIALSTVNSAIKYEQNFTQEKFPISHPNLSFSSMTVLNAYLEDRGLYLCGARTGGSSQNTLYFGAGTRLSVL.